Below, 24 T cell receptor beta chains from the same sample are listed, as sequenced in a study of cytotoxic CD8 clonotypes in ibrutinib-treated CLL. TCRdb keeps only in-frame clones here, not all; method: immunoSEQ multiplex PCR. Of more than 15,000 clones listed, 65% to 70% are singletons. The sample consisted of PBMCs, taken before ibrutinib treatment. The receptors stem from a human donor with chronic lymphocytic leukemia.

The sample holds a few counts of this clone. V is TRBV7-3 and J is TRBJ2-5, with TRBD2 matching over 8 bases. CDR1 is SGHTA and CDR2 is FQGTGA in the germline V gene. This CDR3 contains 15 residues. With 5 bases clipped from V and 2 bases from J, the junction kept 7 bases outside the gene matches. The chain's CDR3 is CASSVGRGPQETQYF. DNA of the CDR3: TGTGCCAGCAGCGTCGGGAGGGGCCCACAAGAGACCCAGTACTTC.

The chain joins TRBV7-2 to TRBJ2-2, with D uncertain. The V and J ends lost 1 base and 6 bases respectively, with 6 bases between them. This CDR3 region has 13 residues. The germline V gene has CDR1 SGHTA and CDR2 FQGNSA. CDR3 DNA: TGTGCCAGCAGCTTAGGGCCCGCCGGGGAGCTGTTTTTT. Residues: CASSLGPAGELFF.

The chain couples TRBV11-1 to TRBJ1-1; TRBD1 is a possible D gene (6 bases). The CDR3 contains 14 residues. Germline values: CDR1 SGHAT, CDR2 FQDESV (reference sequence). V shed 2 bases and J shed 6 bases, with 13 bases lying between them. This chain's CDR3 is CASSLSQGRSEAFF. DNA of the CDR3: TGTGCCAGCAGCTTATCACAGGGTCGCTCTGAAGCTTTCTTT.

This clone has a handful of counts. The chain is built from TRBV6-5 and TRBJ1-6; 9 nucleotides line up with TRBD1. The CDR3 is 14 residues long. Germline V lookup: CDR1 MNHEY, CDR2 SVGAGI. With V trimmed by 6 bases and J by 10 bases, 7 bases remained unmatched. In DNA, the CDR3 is TGTGCCAGCAGGGGACAGGGTCCGGGATCACCCCTCCACTTT. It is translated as CASRGQGPGSPLHF.

The CDR3 DNA reads as TGTGCCAGCAGTTACAGGGGGTTAAGTAGCAATGAGCAGTTCTTC. Translated: CASSYRGLSSNEQFF. The V and J genes are TRBV6-6 and TRBJ2-1, with D tentatively TRBD1 (6 bases). The CDR3 contains 15 residues. V lost 2 bases and J lost 6, with 14 bases in between. Germline CDR1 is MNHNY and CDR2 is SVGAGI (reference sequence).

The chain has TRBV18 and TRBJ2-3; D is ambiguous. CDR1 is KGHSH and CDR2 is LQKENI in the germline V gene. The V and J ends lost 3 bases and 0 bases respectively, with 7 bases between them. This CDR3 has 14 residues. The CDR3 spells CASSPTPSTDTQYF. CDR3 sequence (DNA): TGTGCCAGCTCACCGACCCCTAGCACAGATACGCAGTATTTT.

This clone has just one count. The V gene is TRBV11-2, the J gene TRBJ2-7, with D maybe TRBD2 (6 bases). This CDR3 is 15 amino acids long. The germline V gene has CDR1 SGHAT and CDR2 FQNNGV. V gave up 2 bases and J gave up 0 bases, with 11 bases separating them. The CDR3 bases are TGTGCCAGCAGCTTAAGTTACGGGAGCTCCTACGAGCAGTACTTC. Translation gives CASSLSYGSSYEQYF.

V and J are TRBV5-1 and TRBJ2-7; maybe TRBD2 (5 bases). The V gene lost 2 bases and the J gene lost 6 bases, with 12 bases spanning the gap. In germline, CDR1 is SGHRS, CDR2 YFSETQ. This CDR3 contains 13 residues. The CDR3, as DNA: TGCGCCAGCAGCTTCCCGGGATCCGGCGAGCAGTACTTC. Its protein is CASSFPGSGEQYF.

CDR3: CASSSQVPGSGANVLTF. The CDR3 DNA sequence: TGTGCCAGCAGTTCACAGGTCCCGGGCTCTGGGGCCAACGTCCTGACTTTC. The chain recombines TRBV28 with TRBJ2-6, with a weak D call TRBD1 (5 bases). The germline gives CDR1 MDHEN, CDR2 SYDVKM. The CDR3 is 17 residues long. Trimming removed 4 bases from V and 0 bases from J, with 13 bases in between.

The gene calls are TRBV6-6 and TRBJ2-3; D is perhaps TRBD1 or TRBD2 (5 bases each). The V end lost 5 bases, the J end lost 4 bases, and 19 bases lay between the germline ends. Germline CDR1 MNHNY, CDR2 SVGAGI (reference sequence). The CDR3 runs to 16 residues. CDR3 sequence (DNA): TGTGCCAGCAGTGCCCGTCCCCAGGGAGTAGCAGATACGCAGTATTTT. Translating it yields CASSARPQGVADTQYF.

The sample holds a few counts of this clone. CDR3 in DNA: TGTGCCAGCCAACCCCCCGACGCAGGACAGGGAAAGAACACTGAAGCTTTCTTT. Its translation: CASQPPDAGQGKNTEAFF. This chain links TRBV6-9 with TRBJ1-1; TRBD1 aligns across 8 bases. Trimming at V came to 8 bases and at J to 1 base, leaving 18 bases not matched to a gene. There are 18 residues in the CDR3. Per germline, CDR1 MNHGY and CDR2 SVAAGI.

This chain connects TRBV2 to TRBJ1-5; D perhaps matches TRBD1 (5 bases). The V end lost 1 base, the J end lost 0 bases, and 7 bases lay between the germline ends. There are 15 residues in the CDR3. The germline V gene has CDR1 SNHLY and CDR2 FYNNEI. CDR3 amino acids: CASSEGQTSNQPQHF. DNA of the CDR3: TGTGCCAGCAGTGAAGGACAGACTAGCAATCAGCCCCAGCATTTT. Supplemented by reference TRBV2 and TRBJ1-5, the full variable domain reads EPEVTQTPSHQVTQMGQEVILRCVPISNHLYFYWYRQILGQKVEFLVSFYNNEISEKSEIFDDQFSVERPDGSNFTLKIRSTKLEDSAMYFCASSEGQTSNQPQHFGDGTRLSIL.

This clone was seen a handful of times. CDR3 sequence: CASSLPRPRGLEKLFF. CDR3 in DNA: TGTGCCAGCAGCCTACCCCGACCCCGGGGGTTAGAAAAACTGTTTTTT. The chain uses TRBV2 and TRBJ1-4, with D maybe TRBD1 (5 bases). The CDR3 length is 16 residues. The V gene lost 6 bases and the J gene lost 8 bases, with 22 bases spanning the gap. The germline V gene has CDR1 SNHLY and CDR2 FYNNEI.

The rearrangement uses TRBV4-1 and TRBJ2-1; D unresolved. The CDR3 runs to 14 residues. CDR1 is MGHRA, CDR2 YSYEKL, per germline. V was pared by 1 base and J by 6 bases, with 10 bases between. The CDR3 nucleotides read TGCGCCAGCAGCCAAGTACAGTCCCGCAATGAGCAGTTCTTC. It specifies CASSQVQSRNEQFF.

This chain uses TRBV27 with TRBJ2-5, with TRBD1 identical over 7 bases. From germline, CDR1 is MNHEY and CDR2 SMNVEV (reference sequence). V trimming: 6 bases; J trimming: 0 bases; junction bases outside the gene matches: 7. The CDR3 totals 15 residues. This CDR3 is CASSKDRKYQETQYF. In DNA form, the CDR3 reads TGTGCCAGCAGCAAGGACAGGAAGTACCAAGAGACCCAGTACTTC.

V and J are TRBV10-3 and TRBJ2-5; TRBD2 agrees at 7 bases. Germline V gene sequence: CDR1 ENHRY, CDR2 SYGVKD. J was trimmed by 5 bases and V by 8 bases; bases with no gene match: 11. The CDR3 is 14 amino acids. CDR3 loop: CAIGRGTPTETQYF. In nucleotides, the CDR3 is TGTGCCATCGGGCGGGGGACCCCAACGGAGACCCAGTACTTC.

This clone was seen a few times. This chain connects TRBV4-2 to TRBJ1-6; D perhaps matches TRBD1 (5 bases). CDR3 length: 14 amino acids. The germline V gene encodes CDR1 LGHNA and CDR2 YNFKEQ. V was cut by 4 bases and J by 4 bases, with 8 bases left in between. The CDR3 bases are TGTGCCAGCAGCCTCAGGGTTTATAATTCACCCCTCCACTTT. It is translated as CASSLRVYNSPLHF.

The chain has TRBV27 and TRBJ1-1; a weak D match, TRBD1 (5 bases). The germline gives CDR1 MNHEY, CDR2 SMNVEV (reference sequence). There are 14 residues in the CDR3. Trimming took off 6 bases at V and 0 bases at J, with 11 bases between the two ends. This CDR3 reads CASSRGRLNTEAFF. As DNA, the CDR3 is TGTGCCAGCAGCCGGGGACGGCTGAACACTGAAGCTTTCTTT.

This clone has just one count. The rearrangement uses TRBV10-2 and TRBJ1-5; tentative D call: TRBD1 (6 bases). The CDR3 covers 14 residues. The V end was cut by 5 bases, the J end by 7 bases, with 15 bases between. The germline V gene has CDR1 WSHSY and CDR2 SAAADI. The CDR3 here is CASSPMGANQPQHF. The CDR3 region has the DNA TGCGCCAGCAGTCCTATGGGGGCCAACCAGCCCCAGCATTTT.

For the CDR3, the DNA is TGTGCCAGCAGCCCACTCAGGTCGTTGAACGAGCAGTACTTC. Its protein product is CASSPLRSLNEQYF. This rearrangement joins TRBV7-2 to TRBJ2-7; D gene uncertain. Between the trimmed V and J ends, which lost 5 bases and 5 bases, there was a span of 16 bases. Germline CDR1 reads SGHTA; CDR2 reads FQGNSA. This CDR3 has 14 residues. The variable domain in full, with the rest retrieved from reference TRBV7-2 and TRBJ2-7, is GAGVSQSPSNKVTEKGKDVELRCDPISGHTALYWYRQSLGQGLEFLIYFQGNSAPDKSGLPSDRFSAERTGGSVSTLTIQRTQQEDSAVYLCASSPLRSLNEQYFGPGTRLTVT.

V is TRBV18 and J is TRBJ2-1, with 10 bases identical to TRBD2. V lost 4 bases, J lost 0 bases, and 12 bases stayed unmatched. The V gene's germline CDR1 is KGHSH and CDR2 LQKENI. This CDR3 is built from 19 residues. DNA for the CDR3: TGTGCCAGCTCACTCCCTAGCGGGGGCCCATCGAGCTCCTACAATGAGCAGTTCTTC. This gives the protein CASSLPSGGPSSSYNEQFF. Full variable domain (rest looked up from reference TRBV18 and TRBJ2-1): NAGVMQNPRHLVRRRGQEARLRCSPMKGHSHVYWYRQLPEEGLKFMVYLQKENIIDESGMPKERFSAEFPKEGPSILRIQQVVRGDSAAYFCASSLPSGGPSSSYNEQFFGPGTRLTVL.

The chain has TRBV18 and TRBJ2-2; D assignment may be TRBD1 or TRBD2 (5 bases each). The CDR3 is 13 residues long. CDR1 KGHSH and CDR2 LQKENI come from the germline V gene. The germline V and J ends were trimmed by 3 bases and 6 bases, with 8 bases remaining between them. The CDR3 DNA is TGTGCCAGCTCACCCGGGACGGCCGGGGAGCTGTTTTTT. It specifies CASSPGTAGELFF.

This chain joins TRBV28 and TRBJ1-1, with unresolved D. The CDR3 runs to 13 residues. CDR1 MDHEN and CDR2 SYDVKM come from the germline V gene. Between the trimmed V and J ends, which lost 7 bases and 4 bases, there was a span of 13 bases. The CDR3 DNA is TGTGCCAGCACCAGGACGACGGGCACTGAAGCTTTCTTT. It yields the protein CASTRTTGTEAFF. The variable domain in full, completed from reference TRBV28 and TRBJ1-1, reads DVKVTQSSRYLVKRTGEKVFLECVQDMDHENMFWYRQDPGLGLRLIYFSYDVKMKEKGDIPEGYSVSREKKERFSLILESASTNQTSMYLCASTRTTGTEAFFGQGTRLTVV.

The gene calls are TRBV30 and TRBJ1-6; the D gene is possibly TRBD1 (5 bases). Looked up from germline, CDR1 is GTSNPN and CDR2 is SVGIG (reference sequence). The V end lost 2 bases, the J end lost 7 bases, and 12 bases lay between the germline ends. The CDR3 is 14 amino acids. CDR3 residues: CAWSTKRGNSPLHF. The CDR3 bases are TGTGCCTGGAGTACTAAACGGGGGAATTCACCCCTCCACTTT. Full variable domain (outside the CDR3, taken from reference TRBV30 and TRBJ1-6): SQTIHQWPATLVQPVGSPLSLECTVEGTSNPNLYWYRQAAGRGLQLLFYSVGIGQISSEVPQNLSASRPQDRQFILSSKKLLLSDSGFYLCAWSTKRGNSPLHFGNGTRLTVT.